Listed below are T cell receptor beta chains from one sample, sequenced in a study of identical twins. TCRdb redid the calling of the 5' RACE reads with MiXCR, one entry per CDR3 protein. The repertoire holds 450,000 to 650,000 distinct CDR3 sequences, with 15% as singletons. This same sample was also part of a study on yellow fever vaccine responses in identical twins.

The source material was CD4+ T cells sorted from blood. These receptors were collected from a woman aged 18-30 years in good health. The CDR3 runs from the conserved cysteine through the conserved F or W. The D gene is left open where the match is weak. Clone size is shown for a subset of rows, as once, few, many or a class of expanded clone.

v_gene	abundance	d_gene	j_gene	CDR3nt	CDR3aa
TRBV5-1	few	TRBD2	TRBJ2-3	TGCGCCAGCAGCTCAATAGCGGGAGCCGCAGATACGCAGTATTTT	CASSSIAGAADTQYF
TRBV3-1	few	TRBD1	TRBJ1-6	TGTGCCAGCTCATACAGGGGCGGAAATAATTCACCCCTCCACTTT	CASSYRGGNNSPLHF
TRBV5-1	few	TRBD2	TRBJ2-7	TGCGCCAGCAGCTTAGGACTAGAAAGCTACGAGCAGTACTTC	CASSLGLESYEQYF
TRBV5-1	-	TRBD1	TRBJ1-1	TGCGCCAGCAGCTCACGGACAGGGCGTAACACTGAAGCTTTCTTT	CASSSRTGRNTEAFF
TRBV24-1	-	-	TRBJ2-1	TGTGCCACCTTAAAGGAGGCAGAGTCAAGGGAGCAGTTCTTC	CATLKEAESREQFF
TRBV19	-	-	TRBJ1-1	TGTGCCAGTAGGTACAGGGAGGACACTGAAGCTTTCTTT	CASRYREDTEAFF
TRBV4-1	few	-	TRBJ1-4	TGCGCCAGCAGCCGTTGGACAGCTAGCGAGGAAAAACTGTTTTTT	CASSRWTASEEKLFF
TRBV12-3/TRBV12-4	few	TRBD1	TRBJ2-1	TGTGCCAGCAGTTTGACAGGGGCACCTTACAATGAGCAGTTCTTC	CASSLTGAPYNEQFF
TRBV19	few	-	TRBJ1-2	TGTGCCAGTTATTCGGGAAGTGGCTACACCTTC	CASYSGSGYTF
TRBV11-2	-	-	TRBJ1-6	TGTGCCAGCAGCTCTCGTAGGGGTCTGGCACCCCTCCACTTT	CASSSRRGLAPLHF
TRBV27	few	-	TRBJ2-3	TGTGCCAGCAAAAGGGCCACCCCGGATACGCAGTATTTT	CASKRATPDTQYF
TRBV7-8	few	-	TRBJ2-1	TGTGCCAGCAGCTTAGCGGAACATGGCTTCGGGGAGTTCTTC	CASSLAEHGFGEFF
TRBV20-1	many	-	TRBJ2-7	TGCAGTGCAACCGCTCGAGGCTACGAGCAGTACTTC	CSATARGYEQYF
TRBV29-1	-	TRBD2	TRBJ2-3	TGCAGCGCTTGCAGGACTAGCGGGGTGCTAACAGATACGCAGTATTTT	CSACRTSGVLTDTQYF
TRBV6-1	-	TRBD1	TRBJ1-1	TGTGCCAGCACCTTCGGACAGGGGGCAAACACTGAAGCTTTCTTT	CASTFGQGANTEAFF
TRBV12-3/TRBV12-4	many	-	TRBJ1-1	TGTGCCAGCAGTTTGAGCCCCCAAATCGCCACTGAAGCTTTCTTT	CASSLSPQIATEAFF
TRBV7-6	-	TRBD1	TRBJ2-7	TGTGCCAGCAGCCCTAGAGGACAGGGAAATCCCTACGAGCAGTACTTC	CASSPRGQGNPYEQYF
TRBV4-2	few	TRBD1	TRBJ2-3	TGTGCCAGCAGCCAATTGAAACAGGGGGTCACAGATACGCAGTATTTT	CASSQLKQGVTDTQYF
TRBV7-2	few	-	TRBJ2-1	TGTGCCAGCAGCATCGACACAGACAATGAGCAGTTCTTC	CASSIDTDNEQFF
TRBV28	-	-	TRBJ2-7	TGTGCCAGCCAGCAGTCGCCGCGTGAGCAGTACTTC	CASQQSPREQYF
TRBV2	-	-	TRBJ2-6	TGTGCCAGCAGTGGAATCGGGGCGCCTGGGGCCAACGTCCTGACTTTC	CASSGIGAPGANVLTF
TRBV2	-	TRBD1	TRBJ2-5	TGTGCCAGCAGTACCCTGACAGGGGAGACCCAGTACTTC	CASSTLTGETQYF
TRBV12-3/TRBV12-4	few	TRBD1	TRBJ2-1	TGTGCCAGCAGTTTAAGGACAGGGGTATTGGATGAGCAGTTCTTC	CASSLRTGVLDEQFF
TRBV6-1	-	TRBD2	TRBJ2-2	TGTGCCAGCGGCGGGACTAGTGGCACCGGGGAGCTGTTTTTT	CASGGTSGTGELFF
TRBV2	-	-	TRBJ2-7	TGTGCCAGCAGCGGGGGACAGTGGGGTGGGGAGCAGTACTTC	CASSGGQWGGEQYF
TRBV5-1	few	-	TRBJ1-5	TGCGCCAGCAGCTTGGAAGGGCTCAGCAATCAGCCCCAGCATTTT	CASSLEGLSNQPQHF
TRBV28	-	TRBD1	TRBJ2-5	TGTGCCAGCATTCCGGGACAGGGGGCCCAGACCCAGTACTTC	CASIPGQGAQTQYF
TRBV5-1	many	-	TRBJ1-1	TGCGCCAGCAGCTTGGAGTATGGACGCGACTACAGTTCCGAAGCTTTCTTT	CASSLEYGRDYSSEAFF
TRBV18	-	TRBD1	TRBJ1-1	TGTGCCAGCTCACCATTGCTGACAGGGCACACTGAAGCTTTCTTT	CASSPLLTGHTEAFF
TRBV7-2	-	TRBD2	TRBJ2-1	TGTGCCAGCAGCTTAGCGAGACTAGCGGGTAACAATGAGCAGTTCTTC	CASSLARLAGNNEQFF
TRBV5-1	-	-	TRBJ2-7	TGCGCCAGCAGCGAGCCCCAGGGTGAGCAGTACTTC	CASSEPQGEQYF
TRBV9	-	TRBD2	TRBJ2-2	TGTGCCAGCAGCCCCGGACTAGCGGGATCGAACACCGGGGAGCTGTTTTTT	CASSPGLAGSNTGELFF
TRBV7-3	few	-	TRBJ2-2	TGTGCCAGCAGCTTAACAGGAGATAACACCGGGGAGCTGTTTTTT	CASSLTGDNTGELFF
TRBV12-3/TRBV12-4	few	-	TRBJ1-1	TGTGCCAGCAGTGGCGACACAAACACTGAAGCTTTCTTT	CASSGDTNTEAFF
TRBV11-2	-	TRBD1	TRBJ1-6	TGTGCCAGCAGCTTATATCCAGGGGGCGGAGGTAATTCACCCCTCCACTTT	CASSLYPGGGGNSPLHF
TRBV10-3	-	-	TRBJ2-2	TGTGCCATCAGTGGTGGGTCCACCGGGGAGCTGTTTTTT	CAISGGSTGELFF
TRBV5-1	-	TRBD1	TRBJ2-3	TGCGCCAGCAGCACGGGACAGGACACAGATACGCAGTATTTT	CASSTGQDTDTQYF
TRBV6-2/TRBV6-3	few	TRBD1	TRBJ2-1	TGTGCCAGCAGACCAATCCGGGACAGGGAGTATGAGCAGTTCTTC	CASRPIRDREYEQFF
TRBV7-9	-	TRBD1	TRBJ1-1	TGTGCCAGCAGCGTGGGACAGTTTTCTGCGAACACTGAAGCTTTCTTT	CASSVGQFSANTEAFF
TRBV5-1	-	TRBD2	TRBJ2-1	TGCGCCAGCAGCTATGGGGGGGCTAGCGGGAGCCATGAGCAGTTCTTC	CASSYGGASGSHEQFF
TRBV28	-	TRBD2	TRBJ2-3	TGTGCCAGCATTGTAGCGGGAGCCGGCGCAGATACGCAGTATTTT	CASIVAGAGADTQYF
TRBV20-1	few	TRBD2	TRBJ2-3	TGCAGTGCTAGAGAATCGGGGACTAGCGGGAGACGGGGCACAGATACGCAGTATTTT	CSARESGTSGRRGTDTQYF
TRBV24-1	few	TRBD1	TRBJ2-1	TGTGCCACCAGTGATTTATGGGACAGACTCGATGAGCAGTTCTTC	CATSDLWDRLDEQFF